These 32 T cell receptor beta chains were all obtained from the same sample, sequenced in a study of a mutant IDH1 vaccine in newly diagnosed glioma. Sequencing used immunoSEQ multiplex PCR; TCRdb keeps in-frame clones, though not all of them. Of about 54,000 clones in the sample, around four fifths were seen once. No antigens are known for them. Regarding time point: week 35, safety follow-up. Each dose of the vaccine consisted of 300 ug of mutant IDH1 20-mer peptide, with topical imiquimod. Sequenced here: PBMCs, sampled from a glioma patient whose treatment included an IDH1 peptide vaccine. The receptors originated from a woman aged 18-29 years with glioma.

J is TRBJ1-3 and V is TRBV25-1; no definite D call. This CDR3 comprises 18 residues. Germline V gives CDR1 MGHDK, CDR2 SYGVNS. The ends were cut back, 0 bases at V and 2 bases at J, with 17 bases in the middle. In DNA, the CDR3 is TGTGCCAGCAGTGAATATCCCCACTCAATGGTCCCTGGAAACACCATATATTTT. It specifies CASSEYPHSMVPGNTIYF.

The rearrangement links TRBV9 to TRBJ1-2; TRBD1 matches 8 bases. Germline CDR1 is SGDLS and CDR2 is YYNGEE. V shed 0 bases and J 8 bases; nucleotides not matched to a gene: 6. The CDR3 is made up of 14 amino acids. In nucleotides, the CDR3 is TGTGCCAGCAGCGTAGACGGCAGGGGGCTAGGCTACACCTTC. Protein product: CASSVDGRGLGYTF.

The chain carries TRBV30 and TRBJ1-2, with TRBD1 matching over 11 bases. The germline V gene has CDR1 GTSNPN and CDR2 SVGIG (reference sequence). This CDR3 region has 16 residues. After removal of 2 bases from V and 4 bases from J, the junction contained 9 bases not matched to a gene. CDR3 coding DNA: TGTGCCTGGAGTCCCCCGGACAGGGGGCGGATCTATGGCTACACCTTC. This sequence encodes CAWSPPDRGRIYGYTF.

V gene TRBV7-2 combines with J gene TRBJ2-5; TRBD2 agrees at 7 bases. Trimming cost V 4 bases and J 4 bases; bases outside gene matches: 6. The V gene's germline CDR1 is SGHTA and CDR2 FQGNSA. There are 14 residues in the CDR3. The CDR3 DNA sequence: TGTGCCAGCAGCTCTTGGACTAGGAGAGAGACCCAGTACTTC. This encodes CASSSWTRRETQYF.

CDR3 sequence (DNA): TGCGCCAGCAGCTTGGATCTAGCCCCTAGGGGCGAGCAGTACTTC. Translating gives CASSLDLAPRGEQYF. V usage is TRBV5-1 and J usage is TRBJ2-7; possibly TRBD1 or TRBD2 for D (5 bases each). Germline V gene sequence: CDR1 SGHRS, CDR2 YFSETQ. The germline V and J ends were trimmed by 0 bases and 6 bases, with 16 bases remaining between them. This CDR3 contains 15 residues.

V gene TRBV14 combines with J gene TRBJ1-2, with D uncertain. Trimming removed 0 bases at V and 6 bases at J, with 5 bases between. Looked up from germline, CDR1 is SGHDN and CDR2 is FVKESK. The CDR3 totals 12 residues. The CDR3 here is CASSQEGNGYTF. CDR3 bases: TGTGCCAGCAGCCAAGAGGGGAATGGCTACACCTTC.

The chain joins TRBV11-2 to TRBJ2-2; 11 nucleotides match TRBD2. There are 14 residues in the CDR3. J was trimmed by 8 bases and V by 5 bases; bases with no gene match: 4. Germline V gene data show CDR1 as SGHAT and CDR2 as FQNNGV. The CDR3 region has the DNA TGTGCCAGCAGCCTAGCGGGAGGAGCAGGGGAGCTGTTTTTT. Its protein is CASSLAGGAGELFF.

The V call is TRBV7-2, the J call TRBJ2-5, with D tentatively TRBD1 or TRBD2 (5 bases each). This CDR3 contains 15 residues. Trimming took off 0 bases at V and 4 bases at J, with 12 bases between the two ends. Per the germline V gene, CDR1 is SGHTA and CDR2 is FQGNSA. The DNA of the CDR3 is TGTGCCAGCAGCTTAGCGGCCAGGGACGCAGAGACCCAGTACTTC. Protein: CASSLAARDAETQYF.

The V call is TRBV30, the J call TRBJ2-7; D gene uncertain. V lost 1 base to trimming and J lost 3 bases, with 10 bases between them. Germline V gives CDR1 GTSNPN, CDR2 SVGIG (reference sequence). This CDR3 region has 13 residues. CDR3 sequence: CAWSGQIGYEQYF. In nucleotides, the CDR3 is TGTGCCTGGAGTGGGCAGATCGGCTACGAGCAGTACTTC.

This clone was seen only a few times. V usage is TRBV6-6 and J usage is TRBJ1-2; D is uncertain. The CDR3 runs to 12 residues. Germline V lookup: CDR1 MNHNY, CDR2 SVGAGI (reference sequence). Trimming stripped 10 bases from V and 1 base from J, with 10 bases between. The CDR3 sequence is CATREINYGYTF. CDR3 nucleotides: TGTGCCACCCGTGAGATTAACTATGGCTACACCTTC.

This rearrangement joins TRBV5-1 to TRBJ1-1, with TRBD1 matching over 8 bases. Germline values: CDR1 SGHRS, CDR2 YFSETQ. This CDR3 contains 15 residues. Losses at the gene ends were 0 bases for V and 5 bases for J; bases not matched to a gene: 6. The CDR3 is CASSLAGQGDTEAFF. The DNA of the CDR3 is TGCGCCAGCAGCTTGGCCGGACAGGGAGATACTGAAGCTTTCTTT.

This chain joins TRBV5-1 and TRBJ1-1; D remains unclear. Trimming removed 0 bases from V and 1 base from J, with 7 bases in between. Germline V CDR1 and CDR2: SGHRS, YFSETQ. The CDR3 covers 14 residues. CDR3 sequence: CASSLALRNTEAFF. The CDR3 DNA reads TGCGCCAGCAGCTTGGCACTCCGGAACACTGAAGCTTTCTTT. Variable domain in full (rest from reference TRBV5-1 and TRBJ1-1): KAGVTQTPRYLIKTRGQQVTLSCSPISGHRSVSWYQQTPGQGLQFLFEYFSETQRNKGNFPGRFSGRQFSNSRSEMNVSTLELGDSALYLCASSLALRNTEAFFGQGTRLTVV.

The rearrangement uses TRBV4-1 and TRBJ2-6, with TRBD2 matching over 11 bases. This CDR3 comprises 19 residues. CDR1 is MGHRA, CDR2 YSYEKL, per germline. The V segment lost 0 bases and the J segment 0 bases; nucleotides outside the gene matches: 4. CDR3 residues: CASSQDASGRLSGANVLTF. CDR3 in DNA: TGCGCCAGCAGCCAAGATGCTAGCGGGAGGCTCTCTGGGGCCAACGTCCTGACTTTC.

In its sample, this clone was seen once. The V call is TRBV4-3, the J call TRBJ2-2, with 9 bases matching TRBD1. J was trimmed by 4 bases and V by 2 bases; bases with no gene match: 5. CDR1 LGHNA and CDR2 YSLEER come from the germline V gene. This CDR3 is built from 16 residues. CDR3 sequence (DNA): TGCGCCAGCAGCCAACTGGACAGGGGTAGCACCGGGGAGCTGTTTTTT. Protein product: CASSQLDRGSTGELFF.

Remarks on this clone: Germline and junction disagree at one end, which may indicate a read error. The gene calls are TRBV7-7 and TRBJ2-7; tentatively, D is TRBD2 (5 bases). The length of the CDR3 is 13 residues. CDR1 and CDR2 (germline): SSHAT, FNYEAQ (reference sequence). The CDR3 loop is CASSLSGSYEQYF. In DNA, the CDR3 is TGTGCTAGCAGCCTGAGTGGGAGCTACGAGCAGTACTTC.

The chain combines TRBV9 with TRBJ1-6; D remains ambiguous. The CDR3 covers 12 residues. V was cut by 2 bases and J by 10 bases, with 7 bases left in between. Germline assignment: CDR1 SGDLS and CDR2 YYNGEE. CDR3 sequence: CASSVSTSPLHF. The CDR3 nucleotides read TGTGCCAGCAGCGTGTCAACCTCACCCCTCCACTTT.

This clone has more than one count but fewer than ten. The J gene is TRBJ2-3, the V gene TRBV5-6, with 12 bases identical to TRBD2. J lost 1 base, V lost 6 bases, and 12 bases had no gene match. Per germline, CDR1 SGHDT and CDR2 YYEEEE. The CDR3 totals 18 residues. The CDR3 DNA sequence: TGTGCCAGCACCACTCTAGCGGGAGGGCTGGGGGGCACAGATACGCAGTATTTT. Its protein is CASTTLAGGLGGTDTQYF.

V usage is TRBV6-1 and J usage is TRBJ2-5; tentatively, D is TRBD1 (7 bases). Per germline, CDR1 MNHNS and CDR2 SASEGT. This CDR3 comprises 14 residues. V lost 5 bases and J lost 2, with 12 bases in between. The CDR3 DNA follows: TGTGCCAGCAGTCCAGGGGGAGGTCAAGAGACCCAGTACTTC. It yields the protein CASSPGGGQETQYF.

This chain joins TRBV5-1 and TRBJ2-3; TRBD2 matches 13 bases. The V gene's germline CDR1 is SGHRS and CDR2 YFSETQ. V gave up 3 bases and J gave up 4 bases; unmatched junction bases: 5. This CDR3 is 16 amino acids long. The CDR3 region is CASSSGTSGVPDTQYF. In DNA form, the CDR3 reads TGCGCCAGCAGCTCGGGGACTAGCGGGGTACCAGATACGCAGTATTTT. Based on the CDR3 plus reference TRBV5-1 and TRBJ2-3, the full variable domain is KAGVTQTPRYLIKTRGQQVTLSCSPISGHRSVSWYQQTPGQGLQFLFEYFSETQRNKGNFPGRFSGRQFSNSRSEMNVSTLELGDSALYLCASSSGTSGVPDTQYFGPGTRLTVL.

This clone has just a few counts. The genes are TRBV28 and TRBJ1-1; D may be TRBD1 (5 bases). The CDR3 extends over 14 amino acids. Germline CDR1 and CDR2: MDHEN and SYDVKM. The V and J ends lost 6 bases and 1 base respectively, with 12 bases between them. The CDR3 bases are TGTGCCAGCAGCCCTGGAGGGGCGAACACTGAAGCTTTCTTT. This codes for CASSPGGANTEAFF.

V usage is TRBV9 and J usage is TRBJ1-4; 10 bases agree with TRBD1. Germline trimming cut 4 bases from V and 5 bases from J; bases unmatched to any gene: 5. The length of the CDR3 is 15 residues. CDR1 and CDR2 from the germline V gene are SGDLS and YYNGEE. The CDR3 protein is CASSPGDRGNEKLFF. The CDR3 nucleotides are TGTGCCAGCAGCCCTGGGGACAGGGGAAATGAAAAACTGTTTTTT.

The J gene is TRBJ1-1, the V gene TRBV6-5; a weak D match, TRBD1 (5 bases). The CDR3 is 15 amino acids. Germline V gene data show CDR1 as MNHEY and CDR2 as SVGAGI. Trimming removed 0 bases from V and 1 base from J, with 9 bases in between. The CDR3 reads CASSYSRGRNTEAFF. CDR3 DNA: TGTGCCAGCAGTTACTCGAGGGGCAGGAACACTGAAGCTTTCTTT.

This clone was seen only once. The CDR3 sequence: CASSFGQGAMNTEAFF. The CDR3 DNA follows: TGTGCCAGCAGCTTCGGACAGGGGGCGATGAACACTGAAGCTTTCTTT. This chain uses TRBV11-3 with TRBJ1-1; 11 bases map to TRBD1. CDR1 is SGHNT and CDR2 is YENEEA in the germline V gene. The CDR3 length is 16 residues. Germline trimming cut 3 bases from V and 0 bases from J; bases unmatched to any gene: 3.

This clone was picked up a small number of times. V is TRBV19 and J is TRBJ2-7; D gene uncertain. Trimming left V 5 bases short and J 2 bases short, with 10 bases between. The CDR3 consists of 13 residues. Germline CDR1 is LNHDA and CDR2 is SQIVND (reference sequence). CDR3 in DNA: TGTGCCAGTAGTCCCAGCCGGACCTACGAGCAGTACTTC. It is translated as CASSPSRTYEQYF.

The chain employs TRBV6-5 and TRBJ1-1; the D is unclear. The V end was cut by 8 bases, the J end by 1 base, with 8 bases between. This CDR3 contains 12 residues. CDR1 is MNHEY and CDR2 is SVGAGI in the germline V gene. As DNA, the CDR3 is TGTGCCAGCTGTCGGGCGAACACTGAAGCTTTCTTT. Protein sequence: CASCRANTEAFF.

CDR3 nucleotides: TGTGCCAGCAGTTACTCCGGGTTGGTCTATGGCTACACCTTC. This translates into CASSYSGLVYGYTF. The chain carries TRBV6-5 and TRBJ1-2; D remains unclear. The CDR3 contains 14 residues. Germline assignment: CDR1 MNHEY and CDR2 SVGAGI. V gave up 0 bases and J gave up 4 bases, with 9 bases separating them.

This clone has just a few counts. The J gene is TRBJ1-2, the V gene TRBV11-2; D is uncertain. This CDR3 is 13 amino acids long. Germline V gives CDR1 SGHAT, CDR2 FQNNGV. Trimming removed 3 bases from V and 4 bases from J, with 9 bases in between. CDR3 residues: CASSFSASYGYTF. For the CDR3, the DNA is TGTGCCAGCAGCTTCTCGGCAAGCTATGGCTACACCTTC.

The V gene is TRBV29-1, the J gene TRBJ2-7; D may be TRBD1 (6 bases). V was cut by 6 bases and J by 4 bases, with 10 bases left in between. Looked up from germline, CDR1 is SQVTM and CDR2 is ANQGSEA. The CDR3 totals 11 residues. CDR3 nucleotide sequence: TGCAGCGTCAACAGGGAGTACGAGCAGTACTTC. Residues: CSVNREYEQYF.

This clone was picked up a small number of times. The rearrangement links TRBV6-1 to TRBJ2-2; D remains unclear. V lost 1 base, J lost 3 bases, and 6 bases lay in between. The CDR3 is made up of 14 amino acids. Per the germline V gene, CDR1 is MNHNS and CDR2 is SASEGT. This chain's CDR3 is CASSEVLDTGELFF. DNA for the CDR3: TGTGCCAGCAGTGAAGTCTTGGACACCGGGGAGCTGTTTTTT.

The genes are TRBV4-1 and TRBJ2-1, with a weak D call TRBD1 (6 bases). V lost 5 bases, J lost 5 bases, and 22 bases lay in between. The CDR3 covers 17 residues. Germline V gene sequence: CDR1 MGHRA, CDR2 YSYEKL. In DNA, the CDR3 is TGCGCCAGCAGCTTTCCCCTGGGACAAGGGTTTAACAATGAGCAGTTCTTC. This gives the protein CASSFPLGQGFNNEQFF.

V usage is TRBV4-1 and J usage is TRBJ1-6; D perhaps matches TRBD1 (5 bases). V lost 0 bases and J lost 7, with 10 bases in between. The germline gives CDR1 MGHRA, CDR2 YSYEKL. CDR3 length equals 15 residues. CDR3 nucleotides: TGCGCCAGCAGCCAAGATCAAGGGGTAAATTCACCCCTCCACTTT. It is translated as CASSQDQGVNSPLHF.

V is TRBV15 and J is TRBJ2-2, with 10 bases fitting TRBD1. CDR3 length equals 14 residues. V lost 7 bases, J lost 8 bases, and 7 bases stayed unmatched. Germline V gene lookup returns CDR1 LNHNV and CDR2 YYDKDF (reference sequence). CDR3 protein: CATKRQGALGELFF. In nucleotides, the CDR3 is TGTGCCACCAAACGACAGGGGGCGCTGGGGGAGCTGTTTTTT.